A single sample gave rise to the 8 T cell receptor beta chains below, sequenced in a study of molecular identifiers for immune sequencing clone quantification. One entry per CDR3 protein results from TCRdb running MiXCR on the PCR reads. The table includes approximately 320,000 distinct CDR3 sequences, about 23% detected once. Material for sequencing was naive CD8+ T cells from blood, with Jurkat cell RNA spiked in. Regarding subset: FACS-sorted CD8+CD4-CCR7+CD45RA+ naive T cells. These TCRs come from a human donor in good health. Some libraries in this study had Jurkat cell RNA spiked in.

V is TRBV30 and J is TRBJ1-1, with TRBD1 matching over 8 bases. J lost 4 bases, V lost 5 bases, and 9 bases had no gene match. Germline-derived CDR1 and CDR2 are GTSNPN and SVGIG (reference sequence). This CDR3 has 14 residues. The CDR3 nucleotides are TGTGCCTGGCTCGACAGGGGTGGGGGCACTGAAGCTTTCTTT. It is translated as CAWLDRGGGTEAFF.

Concerning this clonotype itself: One end of the junction is discordant with germline, which a read error may explain. The chain links TRBV2 to TRBJ2-5, with 10 nucleotides matching TRBD1. This CDR3 comprises 17 residues. The germline gives CDR1 SNHLY, CDR2 FYNNEI. CDR3 DNA: TGTGCCGGCAGTGAACCGGGACAGGGGTTCCTGGAAGAGACCCAGTACTTC. Encoded protein: CAGSEPGQGFLEETQYF.

J is TRBJ2-1 and V is TRBV29-1; possibly TRBD2 for D (5 bases). The CDR3 totals 15 residues. Germline values: CDR1 SQVTM, CDR2 ANQGSEA. V lost 7 bases to trimming and J lost 8 bases, with 24 bases between them. CDR3 in DNA: TGCAGCGAACACAAACTCGGGATTGGTAGGGATGAGCAGTTCTTC. Protein sequence: CSEHKLGIGRDEQFF.

This clonotype has only a few counts. The V gene is TRBV5-1, the J gene TRBJ2-1; 8 nucleotides line up with TRBD2. Germline V gene data show CDR1 as SGHRS and CDR2 as YFSETQ. This CDR3 contains 15 residues. V was clipped by 5 bases and J by 6 bases; unmatched bases: 10. In DNA form, the CDR3 reads TGCGCCAGCAGGATGGGACTAGGAGGTGGCAATGAGCAGTTCTTC. This translates into CASRMGLGGGNEQFF.

Of note for this clonotype: Just one base apart from a much larger clone, this may be a read error. The V and J genes are TRBV5-1 and TRBJ1-1; D remains unclear. This CDR3 comprises 14 residues. Germline loops: CDR1 SGHRS, CDR2 YFSETQ. The V gene lost 2 bases and the J gene lost 5 bases, with 13 bases spanning the gap. In DNA, the CDR3 is TGCGCCAGCAGCTTTGTGGGATTTTGGACTGAAGCTTTCTTT. It is translated as CASSFVGFWTEAFF.

This clonotype was counted between two and nine times. The chain recombines TRBV2 with TRBJ1-5, with TRBD1 matching 8 bases. Germline-derived CDR1 and CDR2 are SNHLY and FYNNEI. The ends lost 8 bases at V and 5 bases at J; junction bases unmatched: 8. This CDR3 has 14 amino acids. The CDR3 DNA reads as TGTGCCAGCCGGGACAGGAGCTCCTATCAGCCCCAGCATTTT. Encoded protein: CASRDRSSYQPQHF.

Regarding this clonotype: The conserved phenylalanine or tryptophan is not found at the CDR3 terminus, so this likely reflects a read error. As DNA, the CDR3 is TGTGCCAGCAGCCTACAGGCGGAGCAGTTCTCC. It translates to CASSLQAEQFS. The chain employs TRBV11-2 and TRBJ2-1; TRBD1 might be the D (5 bases). V shed 5 bases and J shed 10 bases, with 9 bases lying between them. CDR3 length: 11 amino acids. Looked up from germline, CDR1 is SGHAT and CDR2 is FQNNGV.

V usage is TRBV6-2 or TRBV6-3 and J usage is TRBJ1-1; D gene uncertain. Deletions cut 6 bases from V and 6 bases from J, with 17 bases between. Germline-derived CDR1 and CDR2 are MNHEY and SVGEGT. This CDR3 has 14 residues. Here the CDR3 reads CASSPGSFASEAFF. In DNA, the CDR3 is TGTGCCAGCAGCCCAGGTTCTTTTGCCTCTGAAGCTTTCTTT.